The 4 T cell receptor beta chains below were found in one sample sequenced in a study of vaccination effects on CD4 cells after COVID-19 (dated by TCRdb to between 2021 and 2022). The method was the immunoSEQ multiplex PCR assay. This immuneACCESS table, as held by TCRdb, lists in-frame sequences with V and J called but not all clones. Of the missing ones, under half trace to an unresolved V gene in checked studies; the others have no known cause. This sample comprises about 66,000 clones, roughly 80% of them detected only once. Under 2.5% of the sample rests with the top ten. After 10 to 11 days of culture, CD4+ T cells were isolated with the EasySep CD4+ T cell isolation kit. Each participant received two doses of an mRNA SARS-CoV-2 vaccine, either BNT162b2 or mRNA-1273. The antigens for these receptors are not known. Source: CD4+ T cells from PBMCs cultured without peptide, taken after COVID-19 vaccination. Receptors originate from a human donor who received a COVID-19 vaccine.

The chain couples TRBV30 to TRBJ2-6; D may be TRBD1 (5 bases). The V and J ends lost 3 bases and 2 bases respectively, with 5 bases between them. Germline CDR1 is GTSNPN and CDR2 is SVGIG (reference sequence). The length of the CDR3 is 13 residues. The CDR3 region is CAWRDTGANVLTF. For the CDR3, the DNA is TGTGCCTGGAGGGACACTGGGGCCAACGTCCTGACTTTC. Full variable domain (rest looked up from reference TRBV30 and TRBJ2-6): SQTIHQWPATLVQPVGSPLSLECTVEGTSNPNLYWYRQAAGRGLQLLFYSVGIGQISSEVPQNLSASRPQDRQFILSSKKLLLSDSGFYLCAWRDTGANVLTFGAGSRLTVL.

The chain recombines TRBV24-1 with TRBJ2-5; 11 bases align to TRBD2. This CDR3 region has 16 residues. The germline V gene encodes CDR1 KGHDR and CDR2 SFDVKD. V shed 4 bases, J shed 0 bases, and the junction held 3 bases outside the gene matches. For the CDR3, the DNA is TGTGCCACCAGTGACCCGACTAGCGGGGACCAAGAGACCCAGTACTTC. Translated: CATSDPTSGDQETQYF.

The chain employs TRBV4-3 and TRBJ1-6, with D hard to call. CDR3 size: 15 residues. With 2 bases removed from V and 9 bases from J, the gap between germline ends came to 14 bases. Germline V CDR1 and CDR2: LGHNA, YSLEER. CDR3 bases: TGCGCCAGCAGCCAATTATGGGGAGGGCCTTCACCCCTCCACTTT. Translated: CASSQLWGGPSPLHF.

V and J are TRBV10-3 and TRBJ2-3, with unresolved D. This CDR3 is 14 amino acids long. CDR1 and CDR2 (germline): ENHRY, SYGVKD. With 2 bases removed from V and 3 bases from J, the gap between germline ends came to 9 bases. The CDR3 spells CAISERQKTDTQYF. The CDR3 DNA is TGTGCCATCAGTGAGAGGCAGAAAACAGATACGCAGTATTTT.